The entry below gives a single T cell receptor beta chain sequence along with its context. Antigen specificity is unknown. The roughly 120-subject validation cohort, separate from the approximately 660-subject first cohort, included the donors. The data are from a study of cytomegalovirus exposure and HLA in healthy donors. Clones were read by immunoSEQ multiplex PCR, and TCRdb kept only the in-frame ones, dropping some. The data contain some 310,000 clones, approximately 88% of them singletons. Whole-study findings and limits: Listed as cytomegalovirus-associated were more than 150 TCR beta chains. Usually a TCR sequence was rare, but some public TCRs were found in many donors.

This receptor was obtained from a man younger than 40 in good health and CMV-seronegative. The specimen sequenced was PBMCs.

CDR3 sequence reads: CASSFGPQETQYF. CDR3 nucleotide sequence: TGTGCCAGCAGCTTCGGTCCGCAAGAGACCCAGTACTTC. The rearrangement joins TRBV7-2 to TRBJ2-5; D is undetermined. This CDR3 comprises 13 residues. Trimming shortened V by 3 bases and J by 2 bases, and 7 bases separated the two germline ends. From germline, CDR1 is SGHTA and CDR2 FQGNSA.